The 25 T cell receptor beta chains in this list originate from one sample, sequenced in a study of T cell repertoires in cytomegalovirus infection. Which antigens these TCRs recognize remains unknown. TCRdb called the reads again in MiXCR, with one record for every CDR3 protein. The data contain 640,000 or so distinct CDR3 sequences, around 32% of them singletons. This specimen consisted of cultured PBMCs, obtained from culture after CMV antigen stimulation. These TCRs come from a human donor in good health (CMV status not recorded). Some clones in this sample may be carry-over from other donors' samples.

This sequence joins TRBV7-9 and TRBJ2-7; D is ambiguous. Germline CDR1 and CDR2: SEHNR and FQNEAQ (reference sequence). Trimming removed 5 bases at V and 2 bases at J, with 13 bases between. This CDR3 comprises 14 residues. The CDR3 coding sequence is TGTGCCAGCAGCCAAGGACCCACACCCTACGAGCAGTACTTC. It codes for CASSQGPTPYEQYF.

The rearrangement joins TRBV7-6 to TRBJ2-7; D may be TRBD1 or TRBD2 (5 bases each). Between the trimmed V and J ends, which lost 3 bases and 4 bases, there was a span of 13 bases. Germline V gene data show CDR1 as SGHVS and CDR2 as FNYEAQ. CDR3 length: 14 residues. The CDR3 sequence: CASSFQGTGYEQYF. The DNA of the CDR3 is TGTGCCAGCAGCTTTCAAGGGACCGGTTACGAGCAGTACTTC.

This clonotype appeared once. The rearrangement uses TRBV30 and TRBJ2-7; possible D gene TRBD1, 6 bases. Germline CDR1 and CDR2: GTSNPN and SVGIG (reference sequence). The CDR3 is 13 amino acids. The CDR3 reads CASGGQPAYEQYF. Written as DNA, the CDR3 is TGTGCTTCCGGTGGACAGCCAGCCTACGAGCAGTACTTC. Together with reference TRBV30 and TRBJ2-7, the CDR3 gives the full variable domain: SQTIHQWPATLVQPVGSPLSLECTVEGTSNPNLYWYRQAAGRGLQLLFYSVGIGQISSEVPQNLSASRPQDRQFILSSKKLLLSDSGFYLCASGGQPAYEQYFGPGTRLTVT.

This clonotype was counted only a few times. The chain joins TRBV7-9 to TRBJ2-5; D is uncertain. This CDR3 contains 15 residues. Germline V lookup: CDR1 SEHNR, CDR2 FQNEAQ (reference sequence). Trimming took off 1 base at V and 5 bases at J, with 14 bases between the two ends. CDR3 sequence: CASSLGLDNSETQYF. The CDR3 coding sequence is TGTGCCAGCAGCTTAGGCTTAGACAATTCGGAGACCCAGTACTTC.

The rearrangement uses TRBV5-1 and TRBJ2-2; 12 bases map to TRBD2. Germline V gives CDR1 SGHRS, CDR2 YFSETQ. V trimming: 1 base; J trimming: 4 bases; junction bases outside the gene matches: 5. The CDR3 is made up of 17 amino acids. CDR3 sequence (DNA): TGCGCCAGCAGCTTGAGGACTAGCGGGGTCCGCACCGGGGAGCTGTTTTTT. Protein product: CASSLRTSGVRTGELFF.

This chain uses TRBV5-1 with TRBJ2-3, with D possibly matching TRBD2 (7 bases). This CDR3 has 16 amino acids. From germline, CDR1 is SGHRS and CDR2 YFSETQ. Trimming shortened V by 4 bases and J by 3 bases, and 18 bases separated the two germline ends. The CDR3: CASSATRGPGTDTQYF. The DNA for the CDR3 is TGCGCCAGCAGCGCAACGCGGGGGCCGGGAACAGATACGCAGTATTTT.

This clonotype was counted only a few times. The chain links TRBV7-8 to TRBJ1-6, with no clear D. V shed 1 base and J shed 1 base, with 8 bases lying between them. CDR3 size: 16 residues. Germline lookup yields CDR1 SGHVS and CDR2 FQNEAQ. This chain's CDR3 is CASSLVPGSYNSPLHF. In nucleotides, the CDR3 is TGTGCCAGCAGCTTAGTCCCAGGATCCTATAATTCACCCCTCCACTTT.

The chain employs TRBV7-9 and TRBJ1-2; D is possibly TRBD1 (6 bases). V was trimmed by 5 bases and J by 6 bases, leaving 10 bases between them. Germline V CDR1 and CDR2: SEHNR, FQNEAQ (reference sequence). The CDR3 has 12 residues. CDR3 residues: CASSARQDGYTF. CDR3 bases: TGTGCCAGCAGCGCCCGACAGGATGGCTACACCTTC.

A few counts support this clonotype. The J gene is TRBJ2-5, the V gene TRBV12-3 or TRBV12-4; D ambiguous. The CDR3 contains 12 residues. V was pared by 5 bases and J by 5 bases, with 9 bases between. CDR3 sequence: CASSPSLETQYF. DNA for the CDR3: TGTGCCAGCAGTCCCAGTCTTGAGACCCAGTACTTC.

The rearrangement joins TRBV7-9 to TRBJ2-1; 8 bases fit TRBD2. J was trimmed by 7 bases and V by 5 bases; bases with no gene match: 7. Looked up from germline, CDR1 is SEHNR and CDR2 is FQNEAQ (reference sequence). This CDR3 spans 14 amino acids. CDR3 in amino acids: CASSPGTRANEQFF. The CDR3 DNA sequence: TGTGCCAGCAGCCCCGGGACTAGAGCGAATGAGCAGTTCTTC.

The CDR3 is CASSFRSGSSYNEQFF. CDR3 DNA: TGTGCCAGCAGCTTTCGTAGCGGGAGTTCCTACAATGAGCAGTTCTTC. The rearrangement joins TRBV9 to TRBJ2-1; TRBD2 aligns across 9 bases. Trimming took 4 bases from V and 1 from J; bases not matched to a gene: 6. This CDR3 spans 16 amino acids. Germline-derived CDR1 and CDR2 are SGDLS and YYNGEE. Drawing the rest from reference TRBV9 and TRBJ2-1, the complete variable domain is DSGVTQTPKHLITATGQRVTLRCSPRSGDLSVYWYQQSLDQGLQFLIQYYNGEERAKGNILERFSAQQFPDLHSELNLSSLELGDSALYFCASSFRSGSSYNEQFFGPGTRLTVL.

This clonotype was detected ten times or more. The rearrangement uses TRBV7-8 and TRBJ2-5; the D is unclear. This CDR3 has 16 amino acids. V was cut by 6 bases and J by 2 bases, with 19 bases left in between. Germline-derived CDR1 and CDR2 are SGHVS and FQNEAQ. The CDR3 loop is CASSIPFRSPQETQYF. CDR3 bases: TGTGCCAGCAGTATTCCCTTCAGGAGCCCACAAGAGACCCAGTACTTC. Full variable domain (missing parts from reference TRBV7-8 and TRBJ2-5): GAGVSQSPRYKVAKRGQDVALRCDPISGHVSLFWYQQALGQGPEFLTYFQNEAQLDKSGLPSDRFFAERPEGSVSTLKIQRTQQEDSAVYLCASSIPFRSPQETQYFGPGTRLLVL.

This clonotype was seen only a few times. J is TRBJ2-1 and V is TRBV6-2 or TRBV6-3; 13 bases are a match to TRBD2. This CDR3 is 18 amino acids long. The V and J ends lost 5 bases and 1 base, in that order; junction bases with no gene match: 8. Germline CDR1 is MNHEY and CDR2 is SVGEGT. This CDR3 is CASSPTSGRAESYNEQFF. The DNA for the CDR3 is TGTGCCAGCAGTCCCACTAGCGGGAGGGCCGAGTCCTACAATGAGCAGTTCTTC.

This clonotype was detected a few times. This chain uses TRBV12-3 or TRBV12-4 with TRBJ2-1, with 7 bases fitting TRBD2. This CDR3 is built from 14 residues. V gave up 2 bases and J gave up 9 bases; unmatched junction bases: 7. CDR3 sequence: CASSLSGGGSEQFF. CDR3 DNA sequence: TGTGCCAGCAGTTTATCGGGGGGAGGTAGTGAGCAGTTCTTC.

This clonotype was seen just once. One end of the junction varies from germline; a read error may be responsible. The chain couples TRBV7-9 to TRBJ2-1; no clear D gene. The CDR3 length is 13 residues. The germline gives CDR1 SEHNR, CDR2 FQNEAQ (reference sequence). The CDR3 is CASIQKEHDDQFF. CDR3 DNA: TGTGCCAGCATCCAAAAGGAACATGATGACCAGTTCTTC.

At least ten counts were recorded for this clonotype. J is TRBJ1-1 and V is TRBV12-3 or TRBV12-4, with D perhaps matching TRBD1 (5 bases). The CDR3 totals 15 residues. Trimming took off 1 base at V and 2 bases at J, with 11 bases between the two ends. CDR3 DNA: TGTGCCAGCAGTTTAGGGGGCAGACAAAACACTGAAGCTTTCTTT. It specifies CASSLGGRQNTEAFF.

The CDR3 DNA reads TGTGCCAGCAGCCGAGACTATACAGGGTTAGATACGCAGTATTTT. It is translated as CASSRDYTGLDTQYF. The chain recombines TRBV4-2 with TRBJ2-3; D is perhaps TRBD1 (6 bases). Trimming took off 4 bases at V and 5 bases at J, with 16 bases between the two ends. Germline V gene data show CDR1 as LGHNA and CDR2 as YNFKEQ. The CDR3 extends over 15 amino acids.

This clonotype was observed a handful of times. The J gene is TRBJ2-7, the V gene TRBV20-1; D is uncertain. The V gene lost 7 bases and the J gene lost 4 bases, with 14 bases spanning the gap. Per germline, CDR1 DFQATT and CDR2 SNEGSKA (reference sequence). The CDR3 runs to 12 residues. The CDR3 DNA reads as TGCAGTGTCCCTAGGCTGTCATACGAGCAGTACTTC. Its protein product is CSVPRLSYEQYF.

This chain joins TRBV5-1 and TRBJ2-3, with 8 bases identical to TRBD2. V lost 4 bases and J lost 2; bases outside the gene matches: 12. CDR3 length: 17 amino acids. The V gene's germline CDR1 is SGHRS and CDR2 YFSETQ. The CDR3 bases are TGCGCCAGCAGCCCGCTTGCTAGCGGGTCAAACACAGATACGCAGTATTTT. This sequence encodes CASSPLASGSNTDTQYF.

This clonotype occurred many times. The rearrangement links TRBV7-9 to TRBJ1-1; the D is unclear. This CDR3 region has 14 residues. The germline V gene encodes CDR1 SEHNR and CDR2 FQNEAQ (reference sequence). With 5 bases removed from V and 5 bases from J, the gap between germline ends came to 15 bases. The CDR3: CASSPKGSGTEAFF. The DNA for the CDR3 is TGTGCCAGCAGCCCGAAAGGGTCGGGGACTGAAGCTTTCTTT. The full variable domain, completed using reference TRBV7-9 and TRBJ1-1, is DTGVSQNPRHKITKRGQNVTFRCDPISEHNRLYWYRQTLGQGPEFLTYFQNEAQLEKSRLLSDRFSAERPKGSFSTLEIQRTEQGDSAMYLCASSPKGSGTEAFFGQGTRLTVV.

The chain is built from TRBV7-6 and TRBJ2-3, with 9 bases matching TRBD2. Germline values: CDR1 SGHVS, CDR2 FNYEAQ. The J segment lost 1 base and the V segment lost 1 base, leaving 3 bases of the junction unmatched. CDR3 length: 16 residues. CDR3 loop: CASSLGAGGGTDTQYF. Here the CDR3 DNA reads TGTGCCAGCAGCTTAGGAGCGGGAGGTGGCACAGATACGCAGTATTTT.

This clonotype came up a few times. The chain recombines TRBV20-1 with TRBJ2-5; a possible D gene is TRBD2 (5 bases). This CDR3 is built from 13 residues. V gave up 5 bases and J gave up 3 bases, with 13 bases separating them. Germline assignment: CDR1 DFQATT and CDR2 SNEGSKA (reference sequence). This chain's CDR3 is CSALLEREETQYF. Written as DNA, the CDR3 is TGCAGTGCTCTCCTCGAGAGGGAAGAGACCCAGTACTTC.

The chain combines TRBV7-6 with TRBJ2-3; a weak D match, TRBD2 (5 bases). V was pared by 5 bases and J by 2 bases, with 17 bases between. The germline V gene has CDR1 SGHVS and CDR2 FNYEAQ. The CDR3 is 16 amino acids. The CDR3 sequence is CASSPDWTRFTDTQYF. The CDR3, as DNA: TGTGCCAGCAGCCCCGATTGGACTCGGTTCACAGATACGCAGTATTTT.

This chain connects TRBV7-9 to TRBJ2-1; 9 bases match TRBD1. This CDR3 is built from 15 residues. Germline assignment: CDR1 SEHNR and CDR2 FQNEAQ (reference sequence). J was trimmed by 6 bases and V by 5 bases; bases with no gene match: 8. CDR3 in amino acids: CASSHGQGLSNEQFF. CDR3 DNA sequence: TGTGCCAGCAGCCATGGACAGGGGCTTAGCAATGAGCAGTTCTTC.

The rearrangement links TRBV12-3 or TRBV12-4 to TRBJ1-2; no definite D call. V gave up 0 bases and J gave up 0 bases, with 8 bases separating them. This CDR3 contains 15 residues. In nucleotides, the CDR3 is TGTGCCAGCAGTTTAGCCCTCGGTCCTAACTATGGCTACACCTTC. Its translation: CASSLALGPNYGYTF.